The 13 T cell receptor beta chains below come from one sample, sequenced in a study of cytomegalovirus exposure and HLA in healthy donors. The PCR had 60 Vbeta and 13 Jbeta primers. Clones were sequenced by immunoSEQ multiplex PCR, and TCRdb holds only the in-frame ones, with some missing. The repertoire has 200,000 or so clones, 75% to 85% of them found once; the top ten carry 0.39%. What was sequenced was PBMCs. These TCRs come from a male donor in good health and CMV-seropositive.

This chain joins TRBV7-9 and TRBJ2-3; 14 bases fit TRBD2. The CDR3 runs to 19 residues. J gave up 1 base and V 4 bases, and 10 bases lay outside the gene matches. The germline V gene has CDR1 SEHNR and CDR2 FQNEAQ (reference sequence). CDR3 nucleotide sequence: TGTGCCAGCAGCTCCGGACTAGCGGGGGGCATAGGGGGCACAGATACGCAGTATTTT. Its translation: CASSSGLAGGIGGTDTQYF. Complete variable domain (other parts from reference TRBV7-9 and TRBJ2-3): DTGVSQNPRHKITKRGQNVTFRCDPISEHNRLYWYRQTLGQGPEFLTYFQNEAQLEKSRLLSDRFSAERPKGSFSTLEIQRTEQGDSAMYLCASSSGLAGGIGGTDTQYFGPGTRLTVL.

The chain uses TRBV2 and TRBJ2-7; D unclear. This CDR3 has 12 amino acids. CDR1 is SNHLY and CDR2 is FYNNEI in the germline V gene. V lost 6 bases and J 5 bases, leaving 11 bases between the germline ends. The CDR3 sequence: CASSVIADEQYF. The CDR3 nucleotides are TGTGCCAGCAGCGTAATTGCGGACGAGCAGTACTTC.

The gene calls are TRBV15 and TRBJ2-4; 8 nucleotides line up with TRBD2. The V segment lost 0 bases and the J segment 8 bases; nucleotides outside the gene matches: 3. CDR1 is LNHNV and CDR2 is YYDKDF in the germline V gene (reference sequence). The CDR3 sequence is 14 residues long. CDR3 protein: CATSREKRGYIQYF. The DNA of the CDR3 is TGTGCCACCAGCAGAGAGAAGCGGGGGTACATTCAGTACTTC.

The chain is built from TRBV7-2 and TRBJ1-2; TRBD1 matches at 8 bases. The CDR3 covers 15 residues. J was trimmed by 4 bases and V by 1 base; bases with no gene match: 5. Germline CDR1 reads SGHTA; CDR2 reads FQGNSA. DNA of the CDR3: TGTGCCAGCAGCTTAGGAGCTGGGACAGGCTATGGCTACACCTTC. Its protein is CASSLGAGTGYGYTF.

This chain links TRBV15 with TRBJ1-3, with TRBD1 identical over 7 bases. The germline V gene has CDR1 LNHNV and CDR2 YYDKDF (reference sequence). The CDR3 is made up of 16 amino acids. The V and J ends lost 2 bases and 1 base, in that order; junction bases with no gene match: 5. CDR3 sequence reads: CATSRTTGPSGNTIYF. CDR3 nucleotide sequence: TGTGCCACCAGCAGAACGACAGGGCCATCTGGAAACACCATATATTTT.

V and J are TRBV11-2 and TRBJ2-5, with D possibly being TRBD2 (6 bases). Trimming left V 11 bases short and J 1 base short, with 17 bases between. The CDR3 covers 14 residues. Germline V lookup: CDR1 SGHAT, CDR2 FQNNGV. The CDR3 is CAFQRAVSQETQYF. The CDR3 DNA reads TGTGCCTTCCAGCGGGCAGTATCCCAAGAGACCCAGTACTTC.

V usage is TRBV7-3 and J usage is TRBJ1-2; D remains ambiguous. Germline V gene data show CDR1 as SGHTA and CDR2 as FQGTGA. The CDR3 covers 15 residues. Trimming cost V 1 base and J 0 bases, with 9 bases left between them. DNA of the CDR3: TGTGCCAGCAGCTTAAGCGGCGGGACTAACTATGGCTACACCTTC. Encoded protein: CASSLSGGTNYGYTF.

This CDR3 is CASSLVAVPWQYF. CDR3 coding DNA: TGTGCCAGCAGCTTGGTTGCAGTTCCGTGGCAGTACTTC. The rearrangement links TRBV5-5 to TRBJ2-7; no definite D call. Trimming pared 0 bases from V and 9 bases from J, leaving 13 bases between. The V gene's germline CDR1 is SGHKS and CDR2 YYEKEE (reference sequence). This CDR3 has 13 amino acids.

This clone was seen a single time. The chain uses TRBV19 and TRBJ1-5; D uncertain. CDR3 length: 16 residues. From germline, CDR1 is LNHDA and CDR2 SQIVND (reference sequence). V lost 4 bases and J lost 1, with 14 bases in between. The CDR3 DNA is TGTGCCAGTAGTACACCGAGAGGCCCGAGCAATCAGCCCCAGCATTTT. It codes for CASSTPRGPSNQPQHF.

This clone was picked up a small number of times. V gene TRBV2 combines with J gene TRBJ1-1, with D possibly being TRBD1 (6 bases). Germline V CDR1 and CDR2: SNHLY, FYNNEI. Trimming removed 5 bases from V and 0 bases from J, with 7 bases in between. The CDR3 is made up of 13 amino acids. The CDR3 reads CASSRQVNTEAFF. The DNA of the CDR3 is TGTGCCAGCAGTCGACAGGTGAACACTGAAGCTTTCTTT.

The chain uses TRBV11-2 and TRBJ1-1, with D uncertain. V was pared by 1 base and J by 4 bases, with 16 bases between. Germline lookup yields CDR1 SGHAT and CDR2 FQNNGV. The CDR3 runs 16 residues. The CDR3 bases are TGTGCCAGCAGCTTAGTCGAGGCCCCGGCGGGCACTGAAGCTTTCTTT. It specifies CASSLVEAPAGTEAFF.

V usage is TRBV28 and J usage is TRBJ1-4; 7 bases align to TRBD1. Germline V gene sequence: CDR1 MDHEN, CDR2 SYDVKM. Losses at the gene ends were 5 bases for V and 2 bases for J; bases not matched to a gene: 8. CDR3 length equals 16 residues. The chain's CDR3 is CASSPPGTATNEKLFF. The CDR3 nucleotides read TGTGCCAGCAGTCCCCCCGGGACAGCGACTAATGAAAAACTGTTTTTT.

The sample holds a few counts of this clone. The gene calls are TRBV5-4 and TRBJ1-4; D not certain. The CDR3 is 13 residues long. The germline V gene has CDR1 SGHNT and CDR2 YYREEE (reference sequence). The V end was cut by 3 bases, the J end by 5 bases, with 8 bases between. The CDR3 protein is CASSSQANEKLFF. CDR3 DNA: TGTGCCAGCAGCTCCCAGGCAAATGAAAAACTGTTTTTT.